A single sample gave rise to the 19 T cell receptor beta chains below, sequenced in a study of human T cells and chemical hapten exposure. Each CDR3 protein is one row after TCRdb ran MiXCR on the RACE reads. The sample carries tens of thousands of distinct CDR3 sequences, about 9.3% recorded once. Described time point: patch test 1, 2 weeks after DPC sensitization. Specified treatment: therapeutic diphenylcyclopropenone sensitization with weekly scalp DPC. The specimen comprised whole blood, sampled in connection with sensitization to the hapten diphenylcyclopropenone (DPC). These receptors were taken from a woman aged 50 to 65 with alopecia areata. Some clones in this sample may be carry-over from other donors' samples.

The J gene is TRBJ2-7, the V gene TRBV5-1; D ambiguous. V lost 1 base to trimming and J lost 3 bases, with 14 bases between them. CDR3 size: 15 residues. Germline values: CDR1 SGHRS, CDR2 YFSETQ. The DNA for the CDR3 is TGCGCCAGCAGCTTGTGGGCTAATAGGGACTACGAGCAGTACTTC. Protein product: CASSLWANRDYEQYF.

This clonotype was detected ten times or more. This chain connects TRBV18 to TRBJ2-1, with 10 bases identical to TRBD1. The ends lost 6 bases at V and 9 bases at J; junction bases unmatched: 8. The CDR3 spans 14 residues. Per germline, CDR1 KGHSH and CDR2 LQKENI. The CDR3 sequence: CASSPGQGKGEQFF. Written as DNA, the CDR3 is TGTGCCAGCTCGCCGGGACAGGGGAAAGGTGAGCAGTTCTTC.

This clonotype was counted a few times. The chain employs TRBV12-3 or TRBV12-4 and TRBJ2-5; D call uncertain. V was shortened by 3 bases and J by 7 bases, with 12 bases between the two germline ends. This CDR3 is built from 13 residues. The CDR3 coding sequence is TGTGCCAGCAGTTTGGGGTATGGCGGGACCCAGTACTTC. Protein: CASSLGYGGTQYF.

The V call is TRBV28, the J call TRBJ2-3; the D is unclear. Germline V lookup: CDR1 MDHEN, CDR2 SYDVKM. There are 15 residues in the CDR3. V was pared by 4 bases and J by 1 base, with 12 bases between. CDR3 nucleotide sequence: TGTGCCAGCAGTTGGGCAGATCTACGCACAGATACGCAGTATTTT. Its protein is CASSWADLRTDTQYF.

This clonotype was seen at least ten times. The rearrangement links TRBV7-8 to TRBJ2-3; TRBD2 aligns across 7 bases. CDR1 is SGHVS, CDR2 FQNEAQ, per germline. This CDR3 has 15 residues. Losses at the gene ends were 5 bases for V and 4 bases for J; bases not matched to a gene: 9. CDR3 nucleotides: TGTGCCAGCAGCCTAGGGACTAAAGCAGCAGATACGCAGTATTTT. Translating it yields CASSLGTKAADTQYF.

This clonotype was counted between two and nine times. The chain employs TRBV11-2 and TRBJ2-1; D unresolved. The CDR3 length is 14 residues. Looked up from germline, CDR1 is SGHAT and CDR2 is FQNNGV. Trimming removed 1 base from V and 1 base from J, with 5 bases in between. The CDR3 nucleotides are TGTGCCAGCAGCTTAGCTGATTCCTACAATGAGCAGTTCTTC. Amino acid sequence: CASSLADSYNEQFF.

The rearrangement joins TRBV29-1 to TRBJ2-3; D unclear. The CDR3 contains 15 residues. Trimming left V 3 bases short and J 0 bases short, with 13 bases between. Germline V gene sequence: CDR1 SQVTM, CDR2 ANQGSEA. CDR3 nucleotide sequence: TGCAGCGTTGACTCCCGGCTGCTTAGCACAGATACGCAGTATTTT. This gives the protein CSVDSRLLSTDTQYF.

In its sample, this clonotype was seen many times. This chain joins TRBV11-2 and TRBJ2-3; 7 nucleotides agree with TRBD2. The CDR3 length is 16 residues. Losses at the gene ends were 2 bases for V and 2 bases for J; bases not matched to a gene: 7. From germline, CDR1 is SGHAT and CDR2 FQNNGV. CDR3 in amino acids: CASSLLVAGYTDTQYF. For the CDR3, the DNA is TGTGCCAGCAGCTTACTAGTAGCGGGTTACACAGATACGCAGTATTTT.

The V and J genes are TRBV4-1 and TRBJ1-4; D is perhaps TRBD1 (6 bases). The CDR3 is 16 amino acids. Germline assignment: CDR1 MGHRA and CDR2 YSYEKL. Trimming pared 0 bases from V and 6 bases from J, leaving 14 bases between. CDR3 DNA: TGCGCCAGCAGCCAAGATCGAGGACAGAGATATGAAAAACTGTTTTTT. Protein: CASSQDRGQRYEKLFF.

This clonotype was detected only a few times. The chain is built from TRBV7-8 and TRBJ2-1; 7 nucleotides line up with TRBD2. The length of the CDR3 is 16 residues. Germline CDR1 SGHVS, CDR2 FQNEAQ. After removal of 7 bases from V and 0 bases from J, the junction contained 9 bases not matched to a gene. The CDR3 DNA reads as TGTGCCAGCATCCCATTTAGCGGGCGCTCCTACAATGAGCAGTTCTTC. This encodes CASIPFSGRSYNEQFF.

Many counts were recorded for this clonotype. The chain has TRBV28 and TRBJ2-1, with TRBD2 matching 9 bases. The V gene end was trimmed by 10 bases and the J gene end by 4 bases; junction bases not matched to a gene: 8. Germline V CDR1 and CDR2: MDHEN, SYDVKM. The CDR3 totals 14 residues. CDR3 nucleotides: TGTGCCATAATACCAGCGGGAGGATACAATGAGCAGTTCTTC. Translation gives CAIIPAGGYNEQFF. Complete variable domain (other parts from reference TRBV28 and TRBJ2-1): DVKVTQSSRYLVKRTGEKVFLECVQDMDHENMFWYRQDPGLGLRLIYFSYDVKMKEKGDIPEGYSVSREKKERFSLILESASTNQTSMYLCAIIPAGGYNEQFFGPGTRLTVL.

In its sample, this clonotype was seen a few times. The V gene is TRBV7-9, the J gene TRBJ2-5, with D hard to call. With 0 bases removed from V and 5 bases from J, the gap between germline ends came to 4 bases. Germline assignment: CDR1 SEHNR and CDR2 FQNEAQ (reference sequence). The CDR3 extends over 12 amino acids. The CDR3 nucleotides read TGTGCCAGCAGCTTAGCGCTGGAGACCCAGTACTTC. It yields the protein CASSLALETQYF.

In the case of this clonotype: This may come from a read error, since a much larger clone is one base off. In DNA, the CDR3 is TGTGCCAGCACCCAGACTAGCGCAACGGATGAGCAGTTCTTC. It yields the protein CASTQTSATDEQFF. The chain couples TRBV6-6 to TRBJ2-1; TRBD2 matches at 8 bases. The junction had 10 bases not matched to a gene; V was cut back by 7 bases and J by 8 bases. The CDR3 spans 14 residues. Germline V gene sequence: CDR1 MNHNY, CDR2 SVGAGI (reference sequence).

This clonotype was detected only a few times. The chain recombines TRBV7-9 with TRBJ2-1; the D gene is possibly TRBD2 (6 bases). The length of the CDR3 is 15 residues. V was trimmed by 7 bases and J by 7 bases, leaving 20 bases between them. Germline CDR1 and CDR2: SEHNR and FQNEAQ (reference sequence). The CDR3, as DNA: TGTGCCAGCAATTCGGCCCCGGTTAGCGGTAATGAGCAGTTCTTC. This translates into CASNSAPVSGNEQFF.

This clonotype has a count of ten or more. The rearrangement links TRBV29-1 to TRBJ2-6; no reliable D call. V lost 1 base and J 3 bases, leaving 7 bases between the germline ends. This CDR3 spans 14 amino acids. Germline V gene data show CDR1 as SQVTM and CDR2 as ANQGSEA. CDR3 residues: CSVEGWYGANVLTF. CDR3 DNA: TGCAGCGTTGAAGGTTGGTATGGGGCCAACGTCCTGACTTTC. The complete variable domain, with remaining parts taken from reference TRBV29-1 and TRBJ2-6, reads SAVISQKPSRDICQRGTSLTIQCQVDSQVTMMFWYRQQPGQSLTLIATANQGSEATYESGFVIDKFPISRPNLTFSTLTVSNMSPEDSSIYLCSVEGWYGANVLTFGAGSRLTVL.

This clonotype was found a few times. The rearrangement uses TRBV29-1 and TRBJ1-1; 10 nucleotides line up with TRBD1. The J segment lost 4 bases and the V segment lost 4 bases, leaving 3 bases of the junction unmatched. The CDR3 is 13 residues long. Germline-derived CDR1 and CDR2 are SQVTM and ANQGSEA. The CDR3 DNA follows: TGCAGCGTTGGCCGGACAGGGGGCACTGAAGCTTTCTTT. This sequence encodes CSVGRTGGTEAFF.

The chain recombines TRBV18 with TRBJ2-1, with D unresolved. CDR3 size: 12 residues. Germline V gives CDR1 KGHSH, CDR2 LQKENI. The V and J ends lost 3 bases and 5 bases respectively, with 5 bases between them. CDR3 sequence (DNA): TGTGCCAGCTCACCGGGAAACAATGAGCAGTTCTTC. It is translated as CASSPGNNEQFF.

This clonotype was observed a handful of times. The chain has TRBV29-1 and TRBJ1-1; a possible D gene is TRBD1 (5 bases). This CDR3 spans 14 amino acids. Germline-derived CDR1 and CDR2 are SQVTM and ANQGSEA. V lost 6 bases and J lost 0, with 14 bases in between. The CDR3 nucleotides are TGCAGCGTCTGGGACCAAGGCATGAACACTGAAGCTTTCTTT. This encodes CSVWDQGMNTEAFF.

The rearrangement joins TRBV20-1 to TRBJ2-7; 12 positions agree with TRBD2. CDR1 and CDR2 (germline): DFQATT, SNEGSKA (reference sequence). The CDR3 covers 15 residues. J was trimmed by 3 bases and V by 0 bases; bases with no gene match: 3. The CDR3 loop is CSAREGLAGHYEQYF. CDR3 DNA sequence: TGCAGTGCTAGAGAGGGACTAGCGGGCCACTACGAGCAGTACTTC.